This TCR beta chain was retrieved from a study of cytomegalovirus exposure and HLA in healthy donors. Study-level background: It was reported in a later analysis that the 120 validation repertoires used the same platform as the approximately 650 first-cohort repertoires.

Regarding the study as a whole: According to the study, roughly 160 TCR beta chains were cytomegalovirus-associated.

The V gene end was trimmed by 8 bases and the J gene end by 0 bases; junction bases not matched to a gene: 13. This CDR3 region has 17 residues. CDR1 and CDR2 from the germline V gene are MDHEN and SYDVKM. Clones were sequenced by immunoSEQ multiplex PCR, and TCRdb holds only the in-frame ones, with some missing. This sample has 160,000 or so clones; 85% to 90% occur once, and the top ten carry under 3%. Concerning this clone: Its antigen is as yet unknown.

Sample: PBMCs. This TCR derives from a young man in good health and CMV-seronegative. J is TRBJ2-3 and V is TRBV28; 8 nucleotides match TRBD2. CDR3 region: CASPPPGGPNSTDTQYF. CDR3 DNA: TGTGCCAGCCCGCCCCCGGGGGGGCCCAATAGCACAGATACGCAGTATTTT.